This T cell receptor beta chain was captured by sequencing in a study of blood T cell repertoires in COVID-19 (dated by TCRdb to the early 2020s). A note on the overall study: Samples from collaborators originated in the United States, Italy and Spain and spanned both the acute and convalescent phases of COVID-19. Samples were obtained from the ongoing ImmuneRACE study (first 160 participants) and from 1,254 subjects provided by 6 global collaborators. The repertoires were released in a freely available public database intended as a resource for research on the immune response to SARS-CoV-2. Where available, HLA class I and class II types were obtained from metadata supplied by the sample provider rather than from assay-based typing. The material from the prospective study consisted of cDNA or gDNA derived from T cells, B-cell-depleted T cells, or PBMCs. The sample metadata nearly always contained a de-identified subject ID, COVID-19 status, age in years and sex. Deeply sampled blood TCRbeta repertoires from subjects exposed to, actively infected with, or recovered from COVID-19 were included in the dataset.

The immunoSEQ Assay, a bias-controlled multiplex PCR, was used to amplify TCRbeta CDR3 regions from genomic DNA. In the paper's pipeline: The number of nucleated cells in each sample was estimated by amplification of reference gene primers within the assay. To quantify the absolute abundance of each unique TCRbeta CDR3 rearrangement, sequence reads were collapsed and filtered. Productive Simpson clonality was computed per sample as the square root of Simpson's diversity index over productive rearrangements. TCRdb limited this immuneACCESS table to in-frame rearrangements with V and J called. A share of clones is missing; checked studies link under half to unresolved V genes, and the rest is unexplained. That table is the source of V, J and clone size, and D and trimming were worked out from the DNA. This sample has tens of thousands of clones in its table, and less than 85% of those were observed once. The leading ten clones occupy over 8.5% of the sample.

Collaborating institutions collected whole blood in K2EDTA tubes following their own protocols. For TCRbeta analysis, collaborator samples were shipped as frozen whole blood, as isolated PBMCs, or as DNA extracted from either sample type. Comment on this clone: The target of this receptor is not known. Base qualities are not at hand, and no much larger clone is one base apart.

What the work shows at the level of the full study, not this receptor alone: The quantity of clinical and demographic metadata differed by source and by participant and was supplied without curation.

V ends up 9 bases short and J 0 bases short, with an unmatched junction base count of 10. The CDR3 starts with the cysteine, ends with the phenylalanine, and has 15 residues. The retained sequence is limited to the CDR3, 45 bases, with the frame set at the first base. Looking up the germline V gene yields CDR1 SNHLY and CDR2 FYNNEI. The TCR comes from a man aged 55 to 70 with acute or convalescent COVID-19. The chain was built from TRBV2 and TRBJ2-5; 7 central bases correspond to TRBD1. Input material: peripheral blood. Read as DNA, the sequence is TGTGCCAGTCACCGGGACAGATATTACCAAGAGACCCAGTACTTC. Its translation reads: CASHRDRYYQETQYF.